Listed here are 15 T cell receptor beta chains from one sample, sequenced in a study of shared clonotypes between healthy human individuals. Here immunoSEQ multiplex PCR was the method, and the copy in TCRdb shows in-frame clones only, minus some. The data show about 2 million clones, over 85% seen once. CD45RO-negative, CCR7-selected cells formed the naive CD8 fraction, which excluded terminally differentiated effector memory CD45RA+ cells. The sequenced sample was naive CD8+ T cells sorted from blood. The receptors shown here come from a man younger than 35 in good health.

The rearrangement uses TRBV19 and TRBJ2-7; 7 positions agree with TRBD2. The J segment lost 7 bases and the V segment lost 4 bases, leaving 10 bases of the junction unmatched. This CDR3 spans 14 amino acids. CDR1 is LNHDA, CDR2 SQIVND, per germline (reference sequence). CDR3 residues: CASSSGGLEMEQYF. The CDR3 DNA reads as TGTGCCAGTAGTAGCGGGGGATTGGAAATGGAGCAGTACTTC.

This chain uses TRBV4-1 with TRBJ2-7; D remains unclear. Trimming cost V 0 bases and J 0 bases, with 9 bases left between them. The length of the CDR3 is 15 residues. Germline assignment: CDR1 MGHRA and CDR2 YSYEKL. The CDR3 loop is CASSQDATGSYEQYF. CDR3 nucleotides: TGCGCCAGCAGCCAAGATGCGACGGGCTCCTACGAGCAGTACTTC.

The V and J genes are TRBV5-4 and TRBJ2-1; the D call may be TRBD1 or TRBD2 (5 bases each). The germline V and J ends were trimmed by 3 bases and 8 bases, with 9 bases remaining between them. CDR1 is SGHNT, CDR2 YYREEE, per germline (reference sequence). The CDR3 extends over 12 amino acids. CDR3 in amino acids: CASSWDGDEQFF. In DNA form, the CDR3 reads TGTGCCAGCAGCTGGGACGGGGATGAGCAGTTCTTC.

CDR3 in DNA: TGTGCCAGCAGCTTAAAGCCCCCGGGAGACTCTGGAAACACCATATATTTT. Protein sequence: CASSLKPPGDSGNTIYF. This sequence joins TRBV11-2 and TRBJ1-3, with D unresolved. The germline CDR1 and CDR2 sequences are SGHAT and FQNNGV. Trimming removed 2 bases from V and 0 bases from J, with 14 bases in between. This CDR3 spans 17 amino acids.

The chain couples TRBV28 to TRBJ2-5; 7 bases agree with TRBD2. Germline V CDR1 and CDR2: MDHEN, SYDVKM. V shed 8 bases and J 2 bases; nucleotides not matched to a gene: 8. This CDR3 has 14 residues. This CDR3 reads CASGGGLGQETQYF. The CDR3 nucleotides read TGTGCCAGCGGGGGAGGGTTAGGTCAAGAGACCCAGTACTTC.

This CDR3 reads CASSYVNLEYNEQFF. CDR3 DNA sequence: TGTGCCAGCAGTTACGTGAATTTAGAATACAATGAGCAGTTCTTC. This sequence joins TRBV6-5 and TRBJ2-1; D ambiguous. The CDR3 extends over 15 amino acids. Trimming stripped 2 bases from V and 4 bases from J, with 12 bases between. In germline, CDR1 is MNHEY, CDR2 SVGAGI.

The CDR3 spells CASSPRPGMNTEAFF. For the CDR3, the DNA is TGTGCCAGTAGTCCCCGACCGGGAATGAACACTGAAGCTTTCTTT. V and J are TRBV19 and TRBJ1-1, with D uncertain. The CDR3 consists of 15 residues. Trimming took 5 bases from V and 0 from J, leaving 13 bases between them. Germline CDR1 and CDR2: LNHDA and SQIVND (reference sequence).

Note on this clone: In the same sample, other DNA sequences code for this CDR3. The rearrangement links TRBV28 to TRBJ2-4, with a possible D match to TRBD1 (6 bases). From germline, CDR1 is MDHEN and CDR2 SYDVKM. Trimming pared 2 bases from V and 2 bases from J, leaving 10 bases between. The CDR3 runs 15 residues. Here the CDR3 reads CASSLRGLTKNIQYF. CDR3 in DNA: TGTGCCAGCAGTTTAAGGGGGTTAACCAAAAACATTCAGTACTTC. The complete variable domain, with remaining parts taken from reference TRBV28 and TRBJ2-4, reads DVKVTQSSRYLVKRTGEKVFLECVQDMDHENMFWYRQDPGLGLRLIYFSYDVKMKEKGDIPEGYSVSREKKERFSLILESASTNQTSMYLCASSLRGLTKNIQYFGAGTRLSVL.

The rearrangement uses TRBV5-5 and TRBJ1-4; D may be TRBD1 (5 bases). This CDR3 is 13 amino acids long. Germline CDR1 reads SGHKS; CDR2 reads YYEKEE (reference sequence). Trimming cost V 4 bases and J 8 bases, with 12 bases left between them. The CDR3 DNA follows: TGTGCCAGCAGCCAGGGACTGGACGAAAAACTGTTTTTT. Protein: CASSQGLDEKLFF.

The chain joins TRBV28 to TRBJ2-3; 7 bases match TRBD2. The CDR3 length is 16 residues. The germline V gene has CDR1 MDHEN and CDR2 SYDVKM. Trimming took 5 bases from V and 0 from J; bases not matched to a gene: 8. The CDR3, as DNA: TGTGCCAGCAGTCCCCGAGCGGGGAAGAGCACAGATACGCAGTATTTT. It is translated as CASSPRAGKSTDTQYF.

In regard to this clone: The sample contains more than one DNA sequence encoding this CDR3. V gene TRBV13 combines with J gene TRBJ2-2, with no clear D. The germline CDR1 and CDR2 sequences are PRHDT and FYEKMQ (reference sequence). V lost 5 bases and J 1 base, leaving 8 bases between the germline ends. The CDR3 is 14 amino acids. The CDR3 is CASSPGRNTGELFF. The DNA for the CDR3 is TGTGCCAGCAGCCCAGGACGGAACACCGGGGAGCTGTTTTTT.

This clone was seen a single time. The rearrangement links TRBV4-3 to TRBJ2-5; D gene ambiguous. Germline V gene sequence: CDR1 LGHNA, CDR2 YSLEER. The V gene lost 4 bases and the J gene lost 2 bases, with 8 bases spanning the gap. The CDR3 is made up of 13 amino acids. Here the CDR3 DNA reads TGCGCCAGCAGCCTCTCTATGCAAGAGACCCAGTACTTC. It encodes CASSLSMQETQYF.

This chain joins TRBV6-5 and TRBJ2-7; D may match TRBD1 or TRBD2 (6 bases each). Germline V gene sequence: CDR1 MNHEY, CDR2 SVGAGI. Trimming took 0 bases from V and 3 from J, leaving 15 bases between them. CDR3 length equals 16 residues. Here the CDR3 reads CASSYSIGGQLYEQYF. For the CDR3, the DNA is TGTGCCAGCAGTTACTCGATCGGGGGACAACTCTACGAGCAGTACTTC.

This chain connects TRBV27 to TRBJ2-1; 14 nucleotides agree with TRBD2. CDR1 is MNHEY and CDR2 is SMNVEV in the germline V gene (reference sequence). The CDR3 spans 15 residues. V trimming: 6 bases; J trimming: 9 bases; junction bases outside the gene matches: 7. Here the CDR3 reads CASSVGLAGVSEQFF. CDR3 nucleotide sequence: TGTGCCAGCAGCGTGGGACTAGCGGGAGTTAGTGAGCAGTTCTTC.

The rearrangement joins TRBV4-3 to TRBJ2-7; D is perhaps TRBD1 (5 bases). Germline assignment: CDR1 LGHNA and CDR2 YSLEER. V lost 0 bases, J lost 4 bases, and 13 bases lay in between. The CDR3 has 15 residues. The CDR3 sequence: CASSQDRGVQYEQYF. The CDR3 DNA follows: TGCGCCAGCAGCCAAGATAGGGGTGTTCAATACGAGCAGTACTTC.